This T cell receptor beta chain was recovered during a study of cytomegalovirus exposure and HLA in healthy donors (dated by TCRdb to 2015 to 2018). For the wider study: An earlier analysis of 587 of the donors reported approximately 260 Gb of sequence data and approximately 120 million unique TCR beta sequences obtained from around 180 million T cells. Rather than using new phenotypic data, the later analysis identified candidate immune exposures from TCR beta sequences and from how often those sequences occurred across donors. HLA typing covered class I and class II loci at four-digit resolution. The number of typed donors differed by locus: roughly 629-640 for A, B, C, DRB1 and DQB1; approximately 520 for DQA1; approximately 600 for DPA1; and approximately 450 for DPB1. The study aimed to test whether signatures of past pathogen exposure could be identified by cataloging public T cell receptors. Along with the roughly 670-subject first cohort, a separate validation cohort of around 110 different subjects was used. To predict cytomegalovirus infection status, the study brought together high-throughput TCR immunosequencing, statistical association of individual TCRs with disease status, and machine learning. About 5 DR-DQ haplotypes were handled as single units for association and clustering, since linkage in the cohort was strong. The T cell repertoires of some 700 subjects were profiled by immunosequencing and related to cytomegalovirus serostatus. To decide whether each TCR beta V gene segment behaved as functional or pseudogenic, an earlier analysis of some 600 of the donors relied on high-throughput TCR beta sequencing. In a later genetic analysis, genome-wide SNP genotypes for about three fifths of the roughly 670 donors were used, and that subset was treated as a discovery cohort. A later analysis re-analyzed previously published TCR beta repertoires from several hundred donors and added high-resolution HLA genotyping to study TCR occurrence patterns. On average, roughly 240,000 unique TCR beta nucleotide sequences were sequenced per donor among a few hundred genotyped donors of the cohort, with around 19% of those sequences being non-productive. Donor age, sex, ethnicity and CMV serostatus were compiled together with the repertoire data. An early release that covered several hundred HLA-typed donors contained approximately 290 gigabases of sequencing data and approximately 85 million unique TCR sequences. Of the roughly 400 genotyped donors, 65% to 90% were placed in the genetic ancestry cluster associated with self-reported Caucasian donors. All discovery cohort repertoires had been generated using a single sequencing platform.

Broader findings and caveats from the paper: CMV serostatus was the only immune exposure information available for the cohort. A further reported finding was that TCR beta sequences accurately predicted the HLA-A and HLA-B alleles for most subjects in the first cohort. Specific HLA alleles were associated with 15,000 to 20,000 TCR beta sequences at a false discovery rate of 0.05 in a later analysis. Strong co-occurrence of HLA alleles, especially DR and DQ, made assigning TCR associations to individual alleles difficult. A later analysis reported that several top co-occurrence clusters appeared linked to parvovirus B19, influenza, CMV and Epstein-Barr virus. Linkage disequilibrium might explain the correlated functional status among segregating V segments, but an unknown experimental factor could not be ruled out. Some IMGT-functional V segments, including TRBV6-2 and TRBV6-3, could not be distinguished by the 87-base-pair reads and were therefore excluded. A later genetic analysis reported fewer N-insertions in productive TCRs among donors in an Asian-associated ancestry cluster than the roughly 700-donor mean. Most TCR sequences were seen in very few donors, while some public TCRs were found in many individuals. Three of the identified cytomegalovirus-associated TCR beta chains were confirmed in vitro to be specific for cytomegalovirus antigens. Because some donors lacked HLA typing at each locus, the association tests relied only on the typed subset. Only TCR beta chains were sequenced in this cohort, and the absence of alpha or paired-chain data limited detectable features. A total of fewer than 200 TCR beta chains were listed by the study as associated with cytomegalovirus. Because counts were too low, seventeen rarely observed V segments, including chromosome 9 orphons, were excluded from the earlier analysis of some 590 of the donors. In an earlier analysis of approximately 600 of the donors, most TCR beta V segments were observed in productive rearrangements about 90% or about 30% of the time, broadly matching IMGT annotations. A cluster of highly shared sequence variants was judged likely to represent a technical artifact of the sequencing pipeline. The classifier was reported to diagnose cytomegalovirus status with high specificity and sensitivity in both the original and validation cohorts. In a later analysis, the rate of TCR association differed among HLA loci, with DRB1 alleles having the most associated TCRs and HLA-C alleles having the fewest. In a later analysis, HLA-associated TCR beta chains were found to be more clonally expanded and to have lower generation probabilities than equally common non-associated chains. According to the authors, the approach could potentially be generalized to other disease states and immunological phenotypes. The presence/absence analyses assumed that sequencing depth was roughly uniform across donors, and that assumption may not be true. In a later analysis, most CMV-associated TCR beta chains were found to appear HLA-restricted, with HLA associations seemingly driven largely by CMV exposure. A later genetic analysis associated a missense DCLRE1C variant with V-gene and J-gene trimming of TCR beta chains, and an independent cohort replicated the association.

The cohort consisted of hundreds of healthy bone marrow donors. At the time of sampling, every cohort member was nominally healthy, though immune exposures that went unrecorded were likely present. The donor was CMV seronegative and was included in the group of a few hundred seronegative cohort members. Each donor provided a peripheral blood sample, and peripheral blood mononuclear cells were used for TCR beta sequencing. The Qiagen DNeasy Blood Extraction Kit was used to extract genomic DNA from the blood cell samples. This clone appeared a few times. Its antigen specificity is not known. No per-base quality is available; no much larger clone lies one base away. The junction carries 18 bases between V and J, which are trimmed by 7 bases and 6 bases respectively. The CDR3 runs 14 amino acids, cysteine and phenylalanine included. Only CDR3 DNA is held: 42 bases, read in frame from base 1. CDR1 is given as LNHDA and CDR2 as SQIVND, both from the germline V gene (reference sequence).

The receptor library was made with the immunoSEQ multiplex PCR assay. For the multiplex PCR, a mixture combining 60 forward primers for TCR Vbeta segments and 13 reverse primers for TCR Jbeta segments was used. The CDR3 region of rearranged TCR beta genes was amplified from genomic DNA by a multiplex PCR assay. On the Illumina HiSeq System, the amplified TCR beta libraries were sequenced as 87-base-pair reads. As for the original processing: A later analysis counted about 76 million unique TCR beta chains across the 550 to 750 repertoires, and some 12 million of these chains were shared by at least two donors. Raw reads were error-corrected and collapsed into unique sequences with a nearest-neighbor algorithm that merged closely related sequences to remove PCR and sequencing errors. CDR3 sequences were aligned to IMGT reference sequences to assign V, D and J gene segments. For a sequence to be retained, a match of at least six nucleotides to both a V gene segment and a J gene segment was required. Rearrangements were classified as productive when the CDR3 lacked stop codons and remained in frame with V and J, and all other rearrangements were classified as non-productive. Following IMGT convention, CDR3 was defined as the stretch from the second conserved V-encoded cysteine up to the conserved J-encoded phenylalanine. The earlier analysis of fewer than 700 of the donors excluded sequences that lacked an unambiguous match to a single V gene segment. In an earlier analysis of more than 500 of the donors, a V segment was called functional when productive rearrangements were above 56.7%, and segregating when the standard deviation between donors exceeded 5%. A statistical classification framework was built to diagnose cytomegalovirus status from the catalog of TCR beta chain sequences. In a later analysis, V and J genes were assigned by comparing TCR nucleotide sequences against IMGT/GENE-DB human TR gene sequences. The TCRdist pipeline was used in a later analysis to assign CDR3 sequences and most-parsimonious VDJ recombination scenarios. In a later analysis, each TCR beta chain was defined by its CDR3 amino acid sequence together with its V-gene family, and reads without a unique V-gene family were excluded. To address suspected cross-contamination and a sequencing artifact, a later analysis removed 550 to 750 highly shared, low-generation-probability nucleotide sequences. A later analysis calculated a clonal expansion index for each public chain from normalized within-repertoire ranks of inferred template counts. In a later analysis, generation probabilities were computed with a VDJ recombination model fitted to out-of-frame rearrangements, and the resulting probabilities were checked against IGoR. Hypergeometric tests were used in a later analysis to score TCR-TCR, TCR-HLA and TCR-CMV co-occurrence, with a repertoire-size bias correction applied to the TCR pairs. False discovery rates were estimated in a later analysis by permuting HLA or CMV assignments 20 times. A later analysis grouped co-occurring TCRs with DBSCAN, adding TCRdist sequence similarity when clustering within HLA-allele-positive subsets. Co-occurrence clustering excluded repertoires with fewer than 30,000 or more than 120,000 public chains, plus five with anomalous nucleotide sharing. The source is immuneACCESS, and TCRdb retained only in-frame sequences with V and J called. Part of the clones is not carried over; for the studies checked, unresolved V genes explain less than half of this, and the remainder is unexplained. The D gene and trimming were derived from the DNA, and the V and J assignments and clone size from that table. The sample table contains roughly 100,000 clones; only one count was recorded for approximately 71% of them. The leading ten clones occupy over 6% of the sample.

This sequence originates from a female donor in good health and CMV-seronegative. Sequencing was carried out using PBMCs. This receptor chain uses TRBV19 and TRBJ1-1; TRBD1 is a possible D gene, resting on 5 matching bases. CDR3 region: CASNPTATGAEAFF. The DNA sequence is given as TGTGCCAGTAACCCAACAGCCACGGGGGCTGAAGCTTTCTTT.